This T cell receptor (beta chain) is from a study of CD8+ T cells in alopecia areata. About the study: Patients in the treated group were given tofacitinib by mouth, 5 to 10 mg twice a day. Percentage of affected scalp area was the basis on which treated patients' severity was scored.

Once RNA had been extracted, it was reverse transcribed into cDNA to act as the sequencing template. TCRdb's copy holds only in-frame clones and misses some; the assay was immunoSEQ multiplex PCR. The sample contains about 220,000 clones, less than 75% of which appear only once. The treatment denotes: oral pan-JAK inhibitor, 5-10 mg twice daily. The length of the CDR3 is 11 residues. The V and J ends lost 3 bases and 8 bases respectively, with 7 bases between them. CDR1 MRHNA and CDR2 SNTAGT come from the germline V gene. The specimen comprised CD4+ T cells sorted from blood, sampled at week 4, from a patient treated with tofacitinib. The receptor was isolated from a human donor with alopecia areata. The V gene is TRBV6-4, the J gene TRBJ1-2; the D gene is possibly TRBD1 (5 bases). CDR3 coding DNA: TGTGCCAGCAGTGAGGGACGGGGCTACACCTTC. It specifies CASSEGRGYTF.